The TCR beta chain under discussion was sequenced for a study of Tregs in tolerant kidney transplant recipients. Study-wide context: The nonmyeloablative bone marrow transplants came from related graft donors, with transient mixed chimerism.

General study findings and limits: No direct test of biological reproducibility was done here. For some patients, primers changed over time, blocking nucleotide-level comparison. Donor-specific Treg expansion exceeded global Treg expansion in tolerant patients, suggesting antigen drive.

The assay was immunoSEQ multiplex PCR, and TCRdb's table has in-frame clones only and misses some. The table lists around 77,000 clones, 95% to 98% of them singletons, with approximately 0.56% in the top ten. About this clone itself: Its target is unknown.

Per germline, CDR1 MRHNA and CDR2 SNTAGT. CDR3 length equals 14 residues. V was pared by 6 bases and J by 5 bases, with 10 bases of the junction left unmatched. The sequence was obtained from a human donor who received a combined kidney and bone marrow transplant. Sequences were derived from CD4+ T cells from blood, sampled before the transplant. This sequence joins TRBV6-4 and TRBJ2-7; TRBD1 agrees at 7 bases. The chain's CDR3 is CASSADRFHNEQYF. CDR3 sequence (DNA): TGTGCCAGCAGCGCGGACAGGTTTCACAACGAGCAGTACTTC.